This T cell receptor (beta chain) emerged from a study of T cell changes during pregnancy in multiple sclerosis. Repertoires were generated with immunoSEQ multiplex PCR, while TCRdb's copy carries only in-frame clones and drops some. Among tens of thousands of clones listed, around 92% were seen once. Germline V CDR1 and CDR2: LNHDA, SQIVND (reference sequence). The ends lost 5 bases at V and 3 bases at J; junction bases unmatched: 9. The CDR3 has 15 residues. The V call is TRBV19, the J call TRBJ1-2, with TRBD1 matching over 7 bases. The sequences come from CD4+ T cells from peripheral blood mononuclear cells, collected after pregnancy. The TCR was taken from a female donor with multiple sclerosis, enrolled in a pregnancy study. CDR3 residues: CASSAPTGTDYGYTF. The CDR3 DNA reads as TGTGCCAGTAGTGCCCCAACCGGGACAGACTATGGCTACACCTTC.